This entry lists 23 T cell receptor beta chains sequenced from one sample in a study of brain T cells in children with intractable seizures. Documented time point: blood from clinic visit 5 months post-surgery; TSC patient then seizure free. Measured with immunoSEQ multiplex PCR; TCRdb has only the in-frame clones, and not every one. The sample shows approximately 330,000 clones, over 90% of them seen only once. The source was peripheral blood, collected more than 4 months after surgery. All receptors derive from a boy under three years old with tuberous sclerosis and intractable seizures.

The gene calls are TRBV7-8 and TRBJ2-7; 8 bases match TRBD1. Unmatched junction bases numbered 6, after V lost 1 base and J lost 4 bases. CDR3 length equals 15 residues. CDR1 and CDR2 from the germline V gene are SGHVS and FQNEAQ. CDR3 sequence: CASSLDDRGGYEQYF. CDR3 nucleotide sequence: TGTGCCAGCAGCTTAGACGACAGGGGCGGATACGAGCAGTACTTC.

The chain has TRBV12-3 or TRBV12-4 and TRBJ2-1; TRBD1 is a possible D gene (5 bases). V shed 9 bases and J shed 5 bases, with 14 bases lying between them. The CDR3 consists of 13 residues. The CDR3 DNA reads as TGTGCCAGTACTGACAGAACTAACAATGAGCAGTTCTTC. This sequence encodes CASTDRTNNEQFF.

This chain uses TRBV30 with TRBJ2-1; 7 bases fit TRBD1. V gave up 0 bases and J gave up 7 bases; unmatched junction bases: 12. Germline assignment: CDR1 GTSNPN and CDR2 SVGIG (reference sequence). CDR3 length: 16 amino acids. The CDR3 DNA reads as TGTGCCTGGAGTGTATACGGGGCAGGGGGTTGGAATGAGCAGTTCTTC. Amino acid sequence: CAWSVYGAGGWNEQFF.

CDR3 region: CASSPRTSGTHEQYF. The CDR3 DNA is TGTGCCAGCAGCCCCCGGACTAGCGGGACCCACGAGCAGTACTTC. The genes are TRBV5-4 and TRBJ2-7; 12 bases align to TRBD2. Looked up from germline, CDR1 is SGHNT and CDR2 is YYREEE (reference sequence). V shed 4 bases and J 5 bases; nucleotides not matched to a gene: 7. The CDR3 totals 15 residues. Combining the CDR3 with reference TRBV5-4 and TRBJ2-7 gives the whole variable domain ETGVTQSPTHLIKTRGQQVTLRCSSQSGHNTVSWYQQALGQGPQFIFQYYREEENGRGNFPPRFSGLQFPNYSSELNVNALELDDSALYLCASSPRTSGTHEQYFGPGTRLTVT.

The chain combines TRBV4-1 with TRBJ2-7; D not resolved. This CDR3 comprises 13 residues. Trimming removed 1 base at V and 0 bases at J, with 4 bases between. CDR1 is MGHRA and CDR2 is YSYEKL in the germline V gene. The CDR3 here is CASSQGDSYEQYF. CDR3 in DNA: TGCGCCAGCAGCCAAGGCGACTCCTACGAGCAGTACTTC.

The V call is TRBV27, the J call TRBJ2-4; D perhaps matches TRBD1 (6 bases). V lost 5 bases and J lost 1, with 15 bases in between. This CDR3 has 16 amino acids. CDR1 is MNHEY and CDR2 is SMNVEV in the germline V gene (reference sequence). This CDR3 is CASSPDQGIAKNIQYF. CDR3 nucleotide sequence: TGTGCCAGCAGTCCAGACCAGGGGATCGCCAAAAACATTCAGTACTTC.

J is TRBJ2-7 and V is TRBV4-1; D is ambiguous. V was clipped by 1 base and J by 3 bases, with 10 bases between them. CDR1 MGHRA and CDR2 YSYEKL come from the germline V gene. The CDR3 has 14 amino acids. CDR3 protein: CASSQGPDNYEQYF. Here the CDR3 DNA reads TGCGCCAGCAGCCAAGGACCAGACAACTACGAGCAGTACTTC.

This clone appeared once. CDR3 protein: CASSPTGASTEAFF. CDR3 bases: TGTGCCAGCAGCCCAACAGGGGCCTCCACTGAAGCTTTCTTT. The rearrangement joins TRBV7-3 to TRBJ1-1; 7 bases fit TRBD1. V was pared by 5 bases and J by 4 bases, with 7 bases of the junction left unmatched. The germline gives CDR1 SGHTA, CDR2 FQGTGA. The CDR3 runs 14 residues.

The chain carries TRBV27 and TRBJ1-2; no reliable D call. CDR1 and CDR2 from the germline V gene are MNHEY and SMNVEV (reference sequence). Trimming left V 2 bases short and J 4 bases short, with 11 bases between. The CDR3 contains 14 residues. The DNA for the CDR3 is TGTGCCAGCAGTTTAAAGGGCACCCCCTATGGCTACACCTTC. Its translation: CASSLKGTPYGYTF.

The gene calls are TRBV9 and TRBJ1-2; 11 bases fit TRBD1. V shed 3 bases and J 1 base; nucleotides not matched to a gene: 8. The CDR3 totals 17 residues. Germline-derived CDR1 and CDR2 are SGDLS and YYNGEE. Here the CDR3 reads CASSGGQGAHLNYGYTF. In nucleotides, the CDR3 is TGTGCCAGCAGCGGAGGACAGGGGGCTCACCTTAACTATGGCTACACCTTC. The full variable domain, in which reference TRBV9 and TRBJ1-2 provide the parts outside the CDR3, is DSGVTQTPKHLITATGQRVTLRCSPRSGDLSVYWYQQSLDQGLQFLIQYYNGEERAKGNILERFSAQQFPDLHSELNLSSLELGDSALYFCASSGGQGAHLNYGYTFGSGTRLTVV.

The chain recombines TRBV7-8 with TRBJ2-3; the D is unclear. V lost 5 bases and J lost 6, with 12 bases in between. The CDR3 is 13 amino acids. Germline V gives CDR1 SGHVS, CDR2 FQNEAQ. The CDR3 nucleotides read TGTGCCAGCAGCCTACCGCCAGCGGATACGCAGTATTTT. It codes for CASSLPPADTQYF.

The chain carries TRBV11-2 and TRBJ2-7; D might be TRBD1 (5 bases). Germline V gene sequence: CDR1 SGHAT, CDR2 FQNNGV. With 6 bases removed from V and 2 bases from J, the gap between germline ends came to 14 bases. The CDR3 totals 14 residues. The CDR3 bases are TGTGCCAGCAGGCCTCCAGGGCTTACCTACGAGCAGTACTTC. Its protein product is CASRPPGLTYEQYF.

The chain combines TRBV7-2 with TRBJ2-3; the D is unclear. The CDR3 sequence is 12 residues long. CDR1 SGHTA and CDR2 FQGNSA come from the germline V gene. V was cut by 1 base and J by 6 bases, with 5 bases left in between. The CDR3 loop reads CASSLDWDTQYF. CDR3 nucleotide sequence: TGTGCCAGCAGCTTAGACTGGGATACGCAGTATTTT.

A note on this clone: Other DNA sequences in this specimen translate into the identical CDR3. The chain links TRBV3-1 (or the pseudogene TRBV3-2) to TRBJ1-2, with no clear D. The CDR3 has 13 residues. The germline V gene encodes CDR1 LGHDT and CDR2 YNNKEL (reference sequence). V lost 1 base and J 2 bases, leaving 5 bases between the germline ends. CDR3 bases: TGTGCCAGCAGCCAAGTGTCGAACTATGGCTACACCTTC. Translated, it gives CASSQVSNYGYTF.

Regarding this clone: One junction end disagrees with the germline gene, perhaps due to a read error. The V gene is TRBV20-1, the J gene TRBJ2-5; no firm D call. CDR3 length: 11 residues. Germline V gene sequence: CDR1 DFQATT, CDR2 SNEGSKA (reference sequence). Written as DNA, the CDR3 is TGCAGTGCTGGAGAACAAGAGACCCAGTACTTC. Protein: CSAGEQETQYF.

This chain connects TRBV2 to TRBJ2-5; 10 bases are shared with TRBD2. The junction had 9 bases not matched to a gene; V was cut back by 6 bases and J by 2 bases. Per the germline V gene, CDR1 is SNHLY and CDR2 is FYNNEI. This CDR3 contains 16 residues. This CDR3 is CASSHNSGRKQETQYF. For the CDR3, the DNA is TGTGCCAGCAGCCATAATAGCGGGAGGAAACAAGAGACCCAGTACTTC.

For the CDR3, the DNA is TGTGCCAGCAGACCGATACAGGGGGTTAATTCACCCCTCCACTTT. Protein product: CASRPIQGVNSPLHF. The genes are TRBV11-2 and TRBJ1-6; 8 positions match TRBD1. The CDR3 length is 15 residues. Germline V gene lookup returns CDR1 SGHAT and CDR2 FQNNGV. The trim removed 6 bases at V and 6 bases at J, leaving 7 bases unmatched.

The chain carries TRBV6-5 and TRBJ1-2; 12 bases match TRBD1. The germline gives CDR1 MNHEY, CDR2 SVGAGI. This CDR3 has 12 residues. Trimming at V came to 11 bases and at J to 7 bases, leaving 5 bases not matched to a gene. The CDR3 bases are TGTGCCGAGGGACAGGGGGCGGTTGGCTACACCTTC. Translated: CAEGQGAVGYTF.

The chain combines TRBV30 with TRBJ1-1; D ambiguous. Germline V gene lookup returns CDR1 GTSNPN and CDR2 SVGIG (reference sequence). This CDR3 spans 15 amino acids. The V end lost 4 bases, the J end lost 0 bases, and 15 bases lay between the germline ends. The CDR3 region has the DNA TGTGCCTGGAAAGGACTAAGGAGAATGAACACTGAAGCTTTCTTT. Translating gives CAWKGLRRMNTEAFF. The complete variable domain, with remaining parts taken from reference TRBV30 and TRBJ1-1, reads SQTIHQWPATLVQPVGSPLSLECTVEGTSNPNLYWYRQAAGRGLQLLFYSVGIGQISSEVPQNLSASRPQDRQFILSSKKLLLSDSGFYLCAWKGLRRMNTEAFFGQGTRLTVV.

The chain joins TRBV9 to TRBJ2-3; a weak D match, TRBD1 (6 bases). The CDR3 has 15 amino acids. The germline V and J ends were trimmed by 3 bases and 0 bases, with 11 bases remaining between them. Germline CDR1 reads SGDLS; CDR2 reads YYNGEE. The CDR3 region has the DNA TGTGCCAGCAGCGACGGACAGATTAGCACAGATACGCAGTATTTT. This translates into CASSDGQISTDTQYF.

This chain links TRBV30 with TRBJ2-1; 9 bases map to TRBD2. Per the germline V gene, CDR1 is GTSNPN and CDR2 is SVGIG (reference sequence). J lost 8 bases, V lost 3 bases, and 14 bases had no gene match. The CDR3 loop spans 16 amino acids. The CDR3 reads CAWSRGGAEVHDEQFF. The CDR3 coding sequence is TGTGCCTGGAGCCGCGGGGGGGCCGAGGTACACGATGAGCAGTTCTTC.

The V gene is TRBV2, the J gene TRBJ2-1; TRBD2 might be the D (5 bases). Trimming took off 7 bases at V and 6 bases at J, with 19 bases between the two ends. The CDR3 has 15 amino acids. Germline V gene sequence: CDR1 SNHLY, CDR2 FYNNEI. CDR3 sequence reads: CASTLAAVEANEQFF. The CDR3 DNA follows: TGTGCCAGCACGCTAGCCGCGGTAGAGGCCAATGAGCAGTTCTTC.

V and J are TRBV15 and TRBJ2-7; D unclear. Germline CDR1 is LNHNV and CDR2 is YYDKDF (reference sequence). V was pared by 4 bases and J by 4 bases, with 11 bases between. This CDR3 is 13 amino acids long. The CDR3 reads CATSTRAGYEQYF. The CDR3 DNA follows: TGTGCCACCAGCACCCGGGCCGGGTACGAGCAGTACTTC. Full variable domain (missing parts from reference TRBV15 and TRBJ2-7): DAMVIQNPRYQVTQFGKPVTLSCSQTLNHNVMYWYQQKSSQAPKLLFHYYDKDFNNEADTPDNFQSRRPNTSFCFLDIRSPGLGDTAMYLCATSTRAGYEQYFGPGTRLTVT.